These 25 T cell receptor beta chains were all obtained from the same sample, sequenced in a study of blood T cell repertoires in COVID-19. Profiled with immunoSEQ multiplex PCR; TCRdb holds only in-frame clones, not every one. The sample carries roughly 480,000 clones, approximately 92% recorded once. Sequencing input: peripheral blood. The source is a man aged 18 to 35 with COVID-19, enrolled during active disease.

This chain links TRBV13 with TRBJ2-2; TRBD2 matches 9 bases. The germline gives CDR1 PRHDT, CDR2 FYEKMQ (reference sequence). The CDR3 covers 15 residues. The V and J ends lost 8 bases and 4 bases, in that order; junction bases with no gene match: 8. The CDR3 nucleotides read TGTGCCAGCGGGCGGGAGGGCCGGAGCACCGGGGAGCTGTTTTTT. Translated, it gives CASGREGRSTGELFF.

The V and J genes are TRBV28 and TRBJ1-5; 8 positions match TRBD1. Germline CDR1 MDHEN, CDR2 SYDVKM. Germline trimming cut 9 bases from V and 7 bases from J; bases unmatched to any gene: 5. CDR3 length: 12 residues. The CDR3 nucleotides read TGTGCCAGTTGGACAGGGCAGCAGCCCCAGCATTTT. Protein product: CASWTGQQPQHF.

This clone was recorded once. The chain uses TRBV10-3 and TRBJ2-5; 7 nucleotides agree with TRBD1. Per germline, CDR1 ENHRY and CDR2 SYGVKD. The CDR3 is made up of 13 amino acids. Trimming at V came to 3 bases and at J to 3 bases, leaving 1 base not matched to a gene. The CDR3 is CAISEGQEETQYF. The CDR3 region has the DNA TGTGCCATCAGTGAAGGACAGGAAGAGACCCAGTACTTC.

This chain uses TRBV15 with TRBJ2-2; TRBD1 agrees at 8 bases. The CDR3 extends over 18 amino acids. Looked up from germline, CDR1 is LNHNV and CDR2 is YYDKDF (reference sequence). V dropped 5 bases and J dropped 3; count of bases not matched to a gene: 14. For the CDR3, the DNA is TGTGCCACCAGCTCCTTACTCCAAGGGACAGGTGACACCGGGGAGCTGTTTTTT. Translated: CATSSLLQGTGDTGELFF.

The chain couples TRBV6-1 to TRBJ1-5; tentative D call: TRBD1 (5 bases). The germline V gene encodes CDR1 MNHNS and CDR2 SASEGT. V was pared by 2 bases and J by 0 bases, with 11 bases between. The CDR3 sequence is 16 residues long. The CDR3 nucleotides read TGTGCCAGCAGTGAAACTCCAGGGTATAGCAATCAGCCCCAGCATTTT. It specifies CASSETPGYSNQPQHF.

For the CDR3, the DNA is TGTGCCAGCTCACCTCCAGGGCTCCAAAACACCGGGGAGCTGTTTTTT. This gives the protein CASSPPGLQNTGELFF. The V call is TRBV18, the J call TRBJ2-2; D may be TRBD1 (5 bases). This CDR3 is 16 amino acids long. V was pared by 3 bases and J by 2 bases, with 13 bases between. Germline V gene sequence: CDR1 KGHSH, CDR2 LQKENI. The full variable domain, in which reference TRBV18 and TRBJ2-2 provide the parts outside the CDR3, is NAGVMQNPRHLVRRRGQEARLRCSPMKGHSHVYWYRQLPEEGLKFMVYLQKENIIDESGMPKERFSAEFPKEGPSILRIQQVVRGDSAAYFCASSPPGLQNTGELFFGEGSRLTVL.

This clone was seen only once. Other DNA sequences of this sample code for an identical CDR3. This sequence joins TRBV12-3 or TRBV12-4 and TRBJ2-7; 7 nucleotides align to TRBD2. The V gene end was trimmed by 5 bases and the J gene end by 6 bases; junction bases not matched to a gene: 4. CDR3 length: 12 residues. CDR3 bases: TGTGCCAGCAGTCCGACTAGCAGCGAGCAGTACTTC. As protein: CASSPTSSEQYF.

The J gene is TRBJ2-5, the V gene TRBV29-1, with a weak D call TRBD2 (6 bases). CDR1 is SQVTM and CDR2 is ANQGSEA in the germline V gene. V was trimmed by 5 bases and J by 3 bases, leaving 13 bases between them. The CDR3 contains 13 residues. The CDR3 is CSVSRGTKETQYF. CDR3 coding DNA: TGCAGCGTTTCTCGCGGGACGAAAGAGACCCAGTACTTC. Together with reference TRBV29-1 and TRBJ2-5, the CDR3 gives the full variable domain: SAVISQKPSRDICQRGTSLTIQCQVDSQVTMMFWYRQQPGQSLTLIATANQGSEATYESGFVIDKFPISRPNLTFSTLTVSNMSPEDSSIYLCSVSRGTKETQYFGPGTRLLVL.

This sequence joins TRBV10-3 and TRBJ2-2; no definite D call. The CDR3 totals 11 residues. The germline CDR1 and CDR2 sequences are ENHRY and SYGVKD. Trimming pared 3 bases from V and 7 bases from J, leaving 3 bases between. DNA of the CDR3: TGTGCCATCAGTGACGGCGGGGAGCTGTTTTTT. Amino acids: CAISDGGELFF.

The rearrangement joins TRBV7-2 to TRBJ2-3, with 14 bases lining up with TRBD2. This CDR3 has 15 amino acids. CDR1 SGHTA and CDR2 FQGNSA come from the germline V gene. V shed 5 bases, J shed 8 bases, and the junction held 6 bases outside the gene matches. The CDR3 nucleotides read TGTGCCAGCAGCACCCAGGGACTAGCGGGAGTTACGCAGTATTTT. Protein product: CASSTQGLAGVTQYF.

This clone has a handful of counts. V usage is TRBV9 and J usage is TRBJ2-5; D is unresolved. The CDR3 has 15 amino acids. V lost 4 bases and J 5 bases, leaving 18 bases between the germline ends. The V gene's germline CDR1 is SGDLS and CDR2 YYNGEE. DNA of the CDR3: TGTGCCAGCAGCCGGATCGCAGGCGTGCTGGAGACCCAGTACTTC. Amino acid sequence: CASSRIAGVLETQYF.

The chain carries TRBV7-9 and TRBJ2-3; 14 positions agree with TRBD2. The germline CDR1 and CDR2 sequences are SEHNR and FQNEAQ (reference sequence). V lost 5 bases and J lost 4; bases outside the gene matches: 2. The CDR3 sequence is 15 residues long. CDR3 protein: CASSPGLAGADTQYF. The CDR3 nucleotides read TGTGCCAGCAGCCCGGGACTAGCGGGGGCAGATACGCAGTATTTT.

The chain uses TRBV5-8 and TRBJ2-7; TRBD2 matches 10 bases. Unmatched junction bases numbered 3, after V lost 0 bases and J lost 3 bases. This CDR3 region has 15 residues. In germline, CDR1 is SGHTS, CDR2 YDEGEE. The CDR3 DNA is TGTGCCAGCAGCTTGGCTAGCGGGGGCAACTACGAGCAGTACTTC. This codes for CASSLASGGNYEQYF.

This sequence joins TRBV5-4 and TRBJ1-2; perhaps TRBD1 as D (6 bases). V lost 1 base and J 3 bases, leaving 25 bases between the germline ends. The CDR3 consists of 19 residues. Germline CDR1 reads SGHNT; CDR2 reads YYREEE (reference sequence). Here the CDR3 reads CASSLRGGVRPTYYYGYTF. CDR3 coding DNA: TGTGCCAGCAGCTTGAGGGGGGGGGTAAGGCCCACCTATTACTATGGCTACACCTTC.

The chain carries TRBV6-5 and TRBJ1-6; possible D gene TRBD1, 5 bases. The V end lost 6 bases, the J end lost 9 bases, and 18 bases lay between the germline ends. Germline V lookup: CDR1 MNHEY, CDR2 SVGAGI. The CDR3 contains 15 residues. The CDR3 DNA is TGTGCCAGCAGGGCGCAGGTAGGGGATGGTTCACCCCTCCACTTT. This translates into CASRAQVGDGSPLHF.

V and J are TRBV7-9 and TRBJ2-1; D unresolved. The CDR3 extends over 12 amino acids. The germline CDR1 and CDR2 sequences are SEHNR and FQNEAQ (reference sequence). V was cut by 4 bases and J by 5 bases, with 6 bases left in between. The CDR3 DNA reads TGTGCCAGCAGCTCCCAGAACAATGAGCAGTTCTTC. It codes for CASSSQNNEQFF.

The CDR3 nucleotides read TGTGCCAGCAGTTACGTCAGGGGGGATGGCTACACCTTC. Translation gives CASSYVRGDGYTF. This chain connects TRBV6-5 to TRBJ1-2; 7 nucleotides agree with TRBD1. Germline-derived CDR1 and CDR2 are MNHEY and SVGAGI. Germline trimming cut 2 bases from V and 6 bases from J; bases unmatched to any gene: 3. The CDR3 sequence is 13 residues long.

The CDR3, as DNA: TGTGCCAGCAGCAAAGCGCTTCGGCTAGCGGCCGCCTACGAGCAGTACTTC. Protein sequence: CASSKALRLAAAYEQYF. The genes are TRBV21-1 and TRBJ2-7; the table names TRBD2, a call not compared with the DNA. TRBV21-1 has pseudogene status. This CDR3 spans 17 amino acids.

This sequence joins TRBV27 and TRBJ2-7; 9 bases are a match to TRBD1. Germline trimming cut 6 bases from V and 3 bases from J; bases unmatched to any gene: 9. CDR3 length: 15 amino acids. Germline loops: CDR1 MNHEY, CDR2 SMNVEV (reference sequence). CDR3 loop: CASRRTTGGGYEQYF. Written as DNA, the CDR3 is TGTGCCAGCAGGCGAACTACAGGGGGCGGCTACGAGCAGTACTTC.

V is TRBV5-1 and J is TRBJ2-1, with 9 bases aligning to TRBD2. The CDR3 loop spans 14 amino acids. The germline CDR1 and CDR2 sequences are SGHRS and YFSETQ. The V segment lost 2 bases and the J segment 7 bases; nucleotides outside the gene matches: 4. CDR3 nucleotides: TGCGCCAGCAGCTTACAGCGGGGGGAAAATGAGCAGTTCTTC. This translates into CASSLQRGENEQFF.

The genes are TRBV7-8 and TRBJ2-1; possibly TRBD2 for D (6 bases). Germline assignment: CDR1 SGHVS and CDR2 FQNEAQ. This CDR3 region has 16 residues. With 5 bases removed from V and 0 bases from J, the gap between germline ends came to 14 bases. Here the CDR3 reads CASSPMGGVSYNEQFF. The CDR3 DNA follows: TGTGCCAGCAGCCCGATGGGCGGGGTCTCCTACAATGAGCAGTTCTTC.

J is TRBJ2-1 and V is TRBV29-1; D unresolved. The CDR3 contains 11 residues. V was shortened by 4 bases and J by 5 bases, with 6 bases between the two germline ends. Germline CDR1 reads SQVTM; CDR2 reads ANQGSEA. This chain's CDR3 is CSVASDNEQFF. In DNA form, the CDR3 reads TGCAGCGTTGCCAGCGACAATGAGCAGTTCTTC.

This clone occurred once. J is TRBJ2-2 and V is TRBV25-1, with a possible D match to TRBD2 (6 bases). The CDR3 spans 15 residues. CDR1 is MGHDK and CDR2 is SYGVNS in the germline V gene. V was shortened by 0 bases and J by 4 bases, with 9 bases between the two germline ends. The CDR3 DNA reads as TGTGCCAGCAGTGAATATGCGGGAAGCACCGGGGAGCTGTTTTTT. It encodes CASSEYAGSTGELFF.

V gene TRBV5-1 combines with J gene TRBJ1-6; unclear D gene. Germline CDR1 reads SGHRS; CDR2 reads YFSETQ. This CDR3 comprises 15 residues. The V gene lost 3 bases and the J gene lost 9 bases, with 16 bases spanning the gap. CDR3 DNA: TGCGCCAGCAGCTCGCTCGAGGTGGGTTTTTCACCCCTCCACTTT. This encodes CASSSLEVGFSPLHF.

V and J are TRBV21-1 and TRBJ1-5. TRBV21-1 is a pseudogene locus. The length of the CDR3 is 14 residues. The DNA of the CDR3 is TGTGCCAGCAGCCCGAGAACGAGCGGGCAGCCCCAGCATTTT. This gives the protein CASSPRTSGQPQHF.